Each of the 3 T cell receptor beta chains below was sequenced from the same sample in a study of cytomegalovirus exposure and HLA in healthy donors. PCR primers comprised 60 Vbeta and 13 Jbeta primers. The method was immunoSEQ multiplex PCR; TCRdb's version includes in-frame clones alone and lacks a portion of them. Of about 150,000 clones listed, roughly 70% are singletons. Sample: PBMCs. Source of these receptors: a middle-aged man in good health and CMV-seronegative.

The sample holds a few counts of this clone. This chain links TRBV6-1 with TRBJ1-2, with D possibly matching TRBD1 (5 bases). V lost 0 bases to trimming and J lost 4 bases, with 12 bases between them. The CDR3 spans 15 residues. Per the germline V gene, CDR1 is MNHNS and CDR2 is SASEGT. The CDR3 spells CASSEASTASYGYTF. The CDR3, as DNA: TGTGCCAGCAGTGAAGCGTCGACAGCTAGCTATGGCTACACCTTC.

The CDR3: CASSSRTSGGYNEQFF. The CDR3 nucleotides read TGTGCCAGCAGCTCCCGGACTAGCGGGGGGTACAATGAGCAGTTCTTC. This chain connects TRBV7-8 to TRBJ2-1, with 14 bases lining up with TRBD2. Trimming took 4 bases from V and 4 from J; bases not matched to a gene: 3. The length of the CDR3 is 16 residues. CDR1 is SGHVS, CDR2 FQNEAQ, per germline.

The chain uses TRBV27 and TRBJ1-6; no clear D gene. CDR1 MNHEY and CDR2 SMNVEV come from the germline V gene (reference sequence). The CDR3 length is 14 residues. In DNA, the CDR3 is TGTGCTACCGGCGGGTCGGGGTATAATTCACCCCTCCACTTT. Protein product: CATGGSGYNSPLHF.